What follows are 3 T cell receptor beta chains derived from one specimen sequenced in a study of CD8 T cells in Susac syndrome. Random hexamers served to reverse transcribe roughly 0.45 to 1 ug RNA. TCRdb re-derived calls from the immunoSEQ multiplex PCR reads in MiXCR, one entry per CDR3 protein. The table shows some 200,000 distinct CDR3 sequences, with over 90% occurring only once. Sequenced input: CD4+ T cells from PBMCs. The receptors derive from a human donor with multiple sclerosis.

The V and J genes are TRBV6-6 and TRBJ1-2, with D hard to call. The CDR3 is 12 amino acids. V was clipped by 2 bases and J by 4 bases, with 5 bases between them. Germline V gene lookup returns CDR1 MNHNY and CDR2 SVGAGI (reference sequence). Written as DNA, the CDR3 is TGTGCCAGCAGTTACAAAGGCTATGGCTACACCTTC. This encodes CASSYKGYGYTF.

The chain employs TRBV9 and TRBJ2-5; 14 bases map to TRBD2. With V trimmed by 3 bases and J by 4 bases, 14 bases remained unmatched. CDR3 length: 19 residues. Germline loops: CDR1 SGDLS, CDR2 YYNGEE. The CDR3 spells CASSGRQTSGRAGVETQYF. CDR3 nucleotides: TGTGCCAGCAGCGGACGCCAGACTAGCGGGAGGGCCGGGGTAGAGACCCAGTACTTC.

J is TRBJ2-7 and V is TRBV20-1, with TRBD2 matching over 8 bases. In germline, CDR1 is DFQATT, CDR2 SNEGSKA (reference sequence). V gave up 0 bases and J gave up 7 bases; unmatched junction bases: 11. The length of the CDR3 is 15 residues. CDR3 loop: CSARDPLAGYVEQYF. The CDR3 DNA follows: TGCAGTGCTAGAGACCCCTTAGCGGGGTATGTGGAGCAGTACTTC.